The 18 T cell receptor beta chains given below trace back to one sample, sequenced in a study of blood T cells in healthy people across ages. A second PCR, run for roughly 6 to 11 cycles, used a sample-barcoded 5' primer plus a J-beta primer mix. TCRdb re-called the 5' RACE reads through MiXCR, storing one row per CDR3 protein. The sample lists 850,000 to 1,000,000 distinct CDR3 sequences, about 48% seen once, with 13% in the top ten. The sequencing input was blood. The receptors shown here come from a man aged 25-45 years in good health.

Only a few counts were recorded for this clonotype. This chain joins TRBV21-1 and TRBJ1-5. TRBV21-1 is shown as a pseudogene. CDR3 length equals 16 residues. CDR3 in amino acids: CASSSRARRGNQPQHF. In DNA form, the CDR3 reads TGTGCCAGCAGCAGCAGGGCCCGGAGAGGCAATCAGCCCCAGCATTTT.

This clonotype has more than one count but fewer than ten. This chain uses TRBV7-2 with TRBJ2-1; a weak D match, TRBD2 (5 bases). Trimming left V 2 bases short and J 8 bases short, with 13 bases between. The CDR3 totals 14 residues. Looked up from germline, CDR1 is SGHTA and CDR2 is FQGNSA. In nucleotides, the CDR3 is TGTGCCAGCAGCTTAAGTGCGTCGAGGGATGAGCAGTTCTTC. Its translation is CASSLSASRDEQFF.

The chain carries TRBV27 and TRBJ2-3; D gene unclear. Germline V gene sequence: CDR1 MNHEY, CDR2 SMNVEV (reference sequence). This CDR3 is built from 16 residues. V was shortened by 0 bases and J by 4 bases, with 14 bases between the two germline ends. The CDR3 region is CASSLSPAPLADTQYF. DNA for the CDR3: TGTGCCAGCAGTTTATCTCCTGCACCCCTCGCAGATACGCAGTATTTT.

The chain uses TRBV5-4 and TRBJ2-3, with 11 bases fitting TRBD1. The CDR3 covers 15 residues. V shed 0 bases and J 4 bases; nucleotides not matched to a gene: 1. Germline V gives CDR1 SGHNT, CDR2 YYREEE (reference sequence). In DNA, the CDR3 is TGTGCCAGCAGCTTGGCGGGACAGGGGGCAGATACGCAGTATTTT. Translated, it gives CASSLAGQGADTQYF.

This clonotype was picked up a small number of times. The chain recombines TRBV5-1 with TRBJ2-1, with 9 positions matching TRBD1. Germline CDR1 reads SGHRS; CDR2 reads YFSETQ. CDR3 length: 15 amino acids. V was clipped by 1 base and J by 10 bases; unmatched bases: 9. The CDR3 DNA sequence: TGCGCCAGCAGCTTGTACCAGACAGGGGGAGAGGAGCAGTTCTTC. It is translated as CASSLYQTGGEEQFF.

The J gene is TRBJ2-7, the V gene TRBV4-3; 7 nucleotides match TRBD1. From germline, CDR1 is LGHNA and CDR2 YSLEER. V shed 1 base and J 3 bases; nucleotides not matched to a gene: 12. CDR3 size: 17 residues. The DNA for the CDR3 is TGCGCCAGCAGCCAAGTGATAGGGACAGTCGGGTACTACGAGCAGTACTTC. Residues: CASSQVIGTVGYYEQYF.

The rearrangement uses TRBV4-1 and TRBJ2-7; D possibly matches TRBD1 or TRBD2 (5 bases each). CDR1 is MGHRA, CDR2 YSYEKL, per germline. There are 12 residues in the CDR3. Trimming pared 8 bases from V and 5 bases from J, leaving 13 bases between. This chain's CDR3 is CASATRGDEQYF. Here the CDR3 DNA reads TGCGCCAGCGCCACTAGGGGCGACGAGCAGTACTTC.

The chain carries TRBV9 and TRBJ1-1, with unresolved D. This CDR3 spans 17 amino acids. Trimming took 3 bases from V and 0 from J, leaving 18 bases between them. The V gene's germline CDR1 is SGDLS and CDR2 YYNGEE. CDR3 bases: TGTGCCAGCAGCGCTACCGGGCCAAGCATTGTGAACACTGAAGCTTTCTTT. As protein: CASSATGPSIVNTEAFF.

The chain is built from TRBV20-1 and TRBJ2-1; 11 bases align to TRBD2. Trimming took 5 bases from V and 3 from J; bases not matched to a gene: 6. Germline loops: CDR1 DFQATT, CDR2 SNEGSKA (reference sequence). The CDR3 totals 15 residues. CDR3 sequence reads: CSAGSLAGGYNEQFF. CDR3 coding DNA: TGCAGTGCTGGTTCTCTAGCGGGGGGCTACAATGAGCAGTTCTTC.

The chain joins TRBV2 to TRBJ2-7; D ambiguous. CDR3 length: 18 residues. Trimming took 0 bases from V and 0 from J, leaving 18 bases between them. Germline assignment: CDR1 SNHLY and CDR2 FYNNEI. Here the CDR3 reads CASSEALLSNGSSYEQYF. As DNA, the CDR3 is TGTGCCAGCAGTGAAGCGCTTTTAAGTAACGGAAGCTCCTACGAGCAGTACTTC.

The chain links TRBV24-1 to TRBJ2-1, with 10 bases that match TRBD2. Judging by the DNA end, TRBJ2-7 fits better; the J call may be wrong. Looked up from germline, CDR1 is KGHDR and CDR2 is SFDVKD. The CDR3 length is 17 residues. CDR3 DNA: TGTGCCACCAGTTCCAGCGGGGGGGCTGAGTCCTACAATGAGCAGTACTTC. It specifies CATSSSGGAESYNEQYF.

V and J are TRBV27 and TRBJ2-5, with D hard to call. The closer fit of TRBJ2-7 to the DNA end suggests the J call may be wrong. Germline CDR1 is MNHEY and CDR2 is SMNVEV (reference sequence). This CDR3 region has 13 residues. The CDR3 sequence is CASSFKGTYEQYF. The CDR3 DNA reads TGTGCCAGCAGTTTTAAAGGTACCTACGAGCAGTACTTC.

The chain carries TRBV7-9 and TRBJ2-6; D might be TRBD2 (5 bases). CDR1 is SEHNR and CDR2 is FQNEAQ in the germline V gene (reference sequence). V lost 5 bases to trimming and J lost 0 bases, with 11 bases between them. The CDR3 has 16 residues. The CDR3 here is CASSPEAASGANVLTF. DNA for the CDR3: TGTGCCAGCAGCCCGGAGGCCGCCTCTGGGGCCAACGTCCTGACTTTC.

This clonotype was seen a handful of times. The chain links TRBV5-1 to TRBJ2-5; D not certain. The germline V gene encodes CDR1 SGHRS and CDR2 YFSETQ. V shed 5 bases and J shed 1 base, with 9 bases lying between them. This CDR3 has 13 residues. Here the CDR3 reads CASRNLLQETQYF. In DNA, the CDR3 is TGCGCCAGCAGGAACCTGCTCCAAGAGACCCAGTACTTC.

The V call is TRBV6-4, the J call TRBJ2-3; 9 bases map to TRBD1. The CDR3 has 17 residues. Trimming removed 0 bases from V and 3 bases from J; junction bases left unmatched: 7. CDR1 and CDR2 from the germline V gene are MRHNA and SNTAGT. Written as DNA, the CDR3 is TGTGCCAGCAGTGACTCGACGGACAGGGGATCAACAGATACGCAGTATTTT. Protein product: CASSDSTDRGSTDTQYF.

The chain has TRBV6-2 or TRBV6-3 and TRBJ2-5, with D unclear. The CDR3 totals 10 residues. Looked up from germline, CDR1 is MNHEY and CDR2 is SVGEGT. V lost 8 bases to trimming and J lost 7 bases, with 8 bases between them. The DNA for the CDR3 is TGTGCCAGCGGTAAATGGACCCAGTACTTC. Amino acid sequence: CASGKWTQYF.

This clonotype was seen a handful of times. The chain is built from TRBV5-1 and TRBJ1-1, with a tentative D call TRBD1 (5 bases). The germline CDR1 and CDR2 sequences are SGHRS and YFSETQ. The germline V and J ends were trimmed by 3 bases and 3 bases, with 12 bases remaining between them. CDR3 length: 14 residues. The CDR3 region is CASSWRGADTEAFF. CDR3 DNA: TGCGCCAGCAGCTGGAGAGGGGCGGACACTGAAGCTTTCTTT.

V gene TRBV20-1 combines with J gene TRBJ2-1; D not resolved. Germline CDR1 is DFQATT and CDR2 is SNEGSKA (reference sequence). The CDR3 spans 13 residues. Trimming removed 1 base from V and 8 bases from J, with 12 bases in between. This chain's CDR3 is CSARAPQVDEQFF. The CDR3 region has the DNA TGCAGTGCTAGAGCGCCTCAGGTCGATGAGCAGTTCTTC.